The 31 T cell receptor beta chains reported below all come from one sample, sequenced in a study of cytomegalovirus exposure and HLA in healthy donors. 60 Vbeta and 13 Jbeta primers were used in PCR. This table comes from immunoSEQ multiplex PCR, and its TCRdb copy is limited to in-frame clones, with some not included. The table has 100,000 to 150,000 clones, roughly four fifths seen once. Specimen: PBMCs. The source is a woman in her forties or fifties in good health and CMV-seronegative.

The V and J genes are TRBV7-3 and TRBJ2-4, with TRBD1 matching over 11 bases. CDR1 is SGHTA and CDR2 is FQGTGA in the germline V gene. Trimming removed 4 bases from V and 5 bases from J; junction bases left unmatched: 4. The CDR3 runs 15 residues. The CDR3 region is CASSSGQGVENIQYF. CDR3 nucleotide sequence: TGTGCCAGCAGCTCGGGACAGGGGGTCGAAAACATTCAGTACTTC.

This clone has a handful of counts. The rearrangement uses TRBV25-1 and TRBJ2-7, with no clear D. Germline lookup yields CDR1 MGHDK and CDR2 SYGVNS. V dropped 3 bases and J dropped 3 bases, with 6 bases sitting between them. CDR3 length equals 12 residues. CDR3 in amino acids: CASSESGYEQYF. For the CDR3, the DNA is TGTGCCAGCAGTGAGTCAGGCTACGAGCAGTACTTC.

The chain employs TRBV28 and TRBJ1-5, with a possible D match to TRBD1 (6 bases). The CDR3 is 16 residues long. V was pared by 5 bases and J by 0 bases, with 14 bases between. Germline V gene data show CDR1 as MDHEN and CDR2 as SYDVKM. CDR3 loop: CASSTFAGDSNQPQHF. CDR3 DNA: TGTGCCAGCAGTACTTTTGCAGGGGATAGCAATCAGCCCCAGCATTTT.

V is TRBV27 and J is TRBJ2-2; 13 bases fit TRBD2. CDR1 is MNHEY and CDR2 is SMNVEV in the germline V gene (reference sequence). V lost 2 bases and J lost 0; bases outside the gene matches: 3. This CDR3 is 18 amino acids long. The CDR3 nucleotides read TGTGCCAGCAGTTTACGGACTAGCGGGAGAGCGAACACCGGGGAGCTGTTTTTT. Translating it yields CASSLRTSGRANTGELFF.

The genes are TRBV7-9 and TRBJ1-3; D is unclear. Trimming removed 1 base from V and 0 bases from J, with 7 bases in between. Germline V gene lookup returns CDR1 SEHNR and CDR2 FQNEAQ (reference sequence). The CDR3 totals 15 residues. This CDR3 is CASSLDGFSGNTIYF. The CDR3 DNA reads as TGTGCCAGCAGCTTAGACGGTTTCTCTGGAAACACCATATATTTT.

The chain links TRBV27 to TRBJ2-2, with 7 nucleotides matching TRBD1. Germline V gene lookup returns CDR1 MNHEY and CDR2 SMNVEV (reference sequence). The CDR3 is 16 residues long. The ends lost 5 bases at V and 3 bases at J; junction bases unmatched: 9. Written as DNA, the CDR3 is TGTGCCAGCAGTCCGTTCACAGGGGTATACACCGGGGAGCTGTTTTTT. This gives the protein CASSPFTGVYTGELFF.

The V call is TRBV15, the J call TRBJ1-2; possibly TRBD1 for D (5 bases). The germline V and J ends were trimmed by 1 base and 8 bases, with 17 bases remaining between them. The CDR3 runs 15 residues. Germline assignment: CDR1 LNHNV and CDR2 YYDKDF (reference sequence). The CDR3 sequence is CATSRAGGQGRGYTF. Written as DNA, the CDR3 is TGTGCCACCAGCAGAGCGGGGGGTCAGGGAAGAGGCTACACCTTC.

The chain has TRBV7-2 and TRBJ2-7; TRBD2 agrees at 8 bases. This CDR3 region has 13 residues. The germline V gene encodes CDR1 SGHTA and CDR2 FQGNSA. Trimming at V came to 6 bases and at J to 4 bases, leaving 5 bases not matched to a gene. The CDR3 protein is CASRPSGSYEQYF. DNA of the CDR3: TGTGCCAGCAGACCCAGCGGGAGTTACGAGCAGTACTTC.

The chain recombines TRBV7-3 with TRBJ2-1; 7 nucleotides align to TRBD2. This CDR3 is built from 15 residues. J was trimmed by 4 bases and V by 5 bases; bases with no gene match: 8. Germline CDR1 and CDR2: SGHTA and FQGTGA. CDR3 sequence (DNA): TGTGCCAGCAGCGTCACTAGCGAGCAATACAATGAGCAGTTCTTC. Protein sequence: CASSVTSEQYNEQFF.

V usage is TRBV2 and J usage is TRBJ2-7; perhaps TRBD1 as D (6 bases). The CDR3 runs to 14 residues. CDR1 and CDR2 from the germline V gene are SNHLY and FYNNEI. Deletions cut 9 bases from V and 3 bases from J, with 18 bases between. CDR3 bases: TGTGCCAGAGGACAGACAAATAAATTCTACGAGCAGTACTTC. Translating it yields CARGQTNKFYEQYF.

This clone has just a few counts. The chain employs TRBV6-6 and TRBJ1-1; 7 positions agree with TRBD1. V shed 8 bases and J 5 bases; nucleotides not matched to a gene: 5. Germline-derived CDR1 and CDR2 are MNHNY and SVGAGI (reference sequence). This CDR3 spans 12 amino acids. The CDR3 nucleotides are TGTGCCAGCGACAGGGATGGAACTGAAGCTTTCTTT. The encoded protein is CASDRDGTEAFF.

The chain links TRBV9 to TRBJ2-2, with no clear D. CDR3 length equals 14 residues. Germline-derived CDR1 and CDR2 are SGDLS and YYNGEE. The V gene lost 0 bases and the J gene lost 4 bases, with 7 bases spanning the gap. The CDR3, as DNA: TGTGCCAGCAGCGTAGTACTTACCACCGGGGAGCTGTTTTTT. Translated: CASSVVLTTGELFF.

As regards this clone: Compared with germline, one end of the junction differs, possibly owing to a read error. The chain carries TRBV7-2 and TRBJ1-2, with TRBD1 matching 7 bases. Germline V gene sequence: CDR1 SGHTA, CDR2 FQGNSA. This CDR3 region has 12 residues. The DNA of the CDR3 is TGTGCCAGCAGCTTGACAGGGCCTGGCTACCCCTTC. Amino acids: CASSLTGPGYPF.

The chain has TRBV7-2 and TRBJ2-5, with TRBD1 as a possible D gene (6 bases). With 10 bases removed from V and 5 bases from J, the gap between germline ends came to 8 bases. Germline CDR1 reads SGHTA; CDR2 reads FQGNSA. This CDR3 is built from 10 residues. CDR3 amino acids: CATGAETQYF. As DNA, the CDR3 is TGTGCCACAGGGGCGGAGACCCAGTACTTC.

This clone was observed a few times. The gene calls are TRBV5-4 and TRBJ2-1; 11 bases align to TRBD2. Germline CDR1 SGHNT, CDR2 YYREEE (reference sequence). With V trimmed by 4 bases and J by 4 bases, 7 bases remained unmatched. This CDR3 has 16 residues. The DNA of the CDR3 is TGTGCCAGCAGCGGAGTAGCGGGAGGGGATTACAATGAGCAGTTCTTC. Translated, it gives CASSGVAGGDYNEQFF.

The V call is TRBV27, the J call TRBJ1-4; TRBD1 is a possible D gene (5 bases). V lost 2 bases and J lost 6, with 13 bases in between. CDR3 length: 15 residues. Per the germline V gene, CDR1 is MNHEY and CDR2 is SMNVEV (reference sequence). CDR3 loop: CASSLIGGDYEKLFF. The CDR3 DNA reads TGTGCCAGCAGTTTAATTGGGGGGGATTATGAAAAACTGTTTTTT.

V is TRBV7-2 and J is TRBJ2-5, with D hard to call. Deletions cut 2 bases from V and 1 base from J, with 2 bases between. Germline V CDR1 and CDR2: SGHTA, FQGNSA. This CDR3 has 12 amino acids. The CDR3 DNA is TGTGCCAGCAGCTTACTCCAAGAGACCCAGTACTTC. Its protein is CASSLLQETQYF.

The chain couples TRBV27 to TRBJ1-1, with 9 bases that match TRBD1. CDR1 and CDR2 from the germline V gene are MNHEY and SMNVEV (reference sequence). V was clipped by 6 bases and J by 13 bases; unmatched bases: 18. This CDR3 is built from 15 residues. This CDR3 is CASSPLQTGGVANFF. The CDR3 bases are TGTGCCAGCAGCCCATTACAAACAGGGGGCGTCGCAAATTTCTTT.

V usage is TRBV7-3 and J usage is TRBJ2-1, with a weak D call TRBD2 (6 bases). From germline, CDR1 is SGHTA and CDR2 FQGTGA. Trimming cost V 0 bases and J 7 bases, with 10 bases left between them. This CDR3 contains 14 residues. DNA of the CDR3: TGTGCCAGCAGCTTAACCGGGAGAGGTAATGAGCAGTTCTTC. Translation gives CASSLTGRGNEQFF. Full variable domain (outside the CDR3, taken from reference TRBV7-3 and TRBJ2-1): GAGVSQTPSNKVTEKGKYVELRCDPISGHTALYWYRQSLGQGPEFLIYFQGTGAADDSGLPNDRFFAVRPEGSVSTLKIQRTERGDSAVYLCASSLTGRGNEQFFGPGTRLTVL.

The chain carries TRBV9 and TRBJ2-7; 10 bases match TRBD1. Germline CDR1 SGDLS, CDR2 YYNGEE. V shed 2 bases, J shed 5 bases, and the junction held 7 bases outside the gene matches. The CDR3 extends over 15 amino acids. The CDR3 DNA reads TGTGCCAGCAGCGTGCTGGGACAGGGGTGGGACGAGCAGTACTTC. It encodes CASSVLGQGWDEQYF.

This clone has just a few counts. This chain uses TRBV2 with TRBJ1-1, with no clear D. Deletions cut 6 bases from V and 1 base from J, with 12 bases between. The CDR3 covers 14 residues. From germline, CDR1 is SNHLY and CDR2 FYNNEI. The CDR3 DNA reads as TGTGCCAGCAGATTACATCGCACGAACACTGAAGCTTTCTTT. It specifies CASRLHRTNTEAFF.

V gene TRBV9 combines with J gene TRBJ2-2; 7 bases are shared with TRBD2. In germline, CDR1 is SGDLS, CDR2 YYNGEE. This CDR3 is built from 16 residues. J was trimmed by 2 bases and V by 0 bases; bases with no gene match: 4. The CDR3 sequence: CASSVVSSGNTGELFF. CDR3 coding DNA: TGTGCCAGCAGCGTAGTCTCTAGCGGAAACACCGGGGAGCTGTTTTTT. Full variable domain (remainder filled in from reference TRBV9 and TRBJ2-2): DSGVTQTPKHLITATGQRVTLRCSPRSGDLSVYWYQQSLDQGLQFLIQYYNGEERAKGNILERFSAQQFPDLHSELNLSSLELGDSALYFCASSVVSSGNTGELFFGEGSRLTVL.

CDR3 region: CASSSTGRGEKLFF. CDR3 DNA sequence: TGCGCCAGCAGCTCGACGGGGAGAGGTGAAAAACTGTTTTTT. The chain links TRBV5-1 to TRBJ1-4; D not certain. Germline CDR1 reads SGHRS; CDR2 reads YFSETQ. The CDR3 consists of 14 residues. Trimming took 3 bases from V and 7 from J, leaving 13 bases between them.

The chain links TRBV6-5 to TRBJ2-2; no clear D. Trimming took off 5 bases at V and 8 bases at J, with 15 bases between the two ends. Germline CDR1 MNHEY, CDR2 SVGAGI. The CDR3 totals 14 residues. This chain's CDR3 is CASSPQRSTGELFF. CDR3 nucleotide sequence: TGTGCCAGCAGTCCGCAGAGGAGTACTGGGGAGCTGTTTTTT.

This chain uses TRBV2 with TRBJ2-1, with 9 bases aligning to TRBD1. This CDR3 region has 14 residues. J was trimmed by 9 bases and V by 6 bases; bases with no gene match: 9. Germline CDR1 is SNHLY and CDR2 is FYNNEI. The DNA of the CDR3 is TGTGCCAGCAGGGGGACAGGGAAGGGTGGTGAGCAGTTCTTC. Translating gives CASRGTGKGGEQFF.

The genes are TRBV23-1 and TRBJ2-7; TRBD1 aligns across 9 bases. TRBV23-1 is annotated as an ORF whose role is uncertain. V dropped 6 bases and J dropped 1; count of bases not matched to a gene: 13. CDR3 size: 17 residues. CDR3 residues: CASRRPPSQGASYEQYV. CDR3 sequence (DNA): TGCGCCAGCAGAAGACCTCCATCACAGGGGGCATCCTACGAGCAGTACGTC.

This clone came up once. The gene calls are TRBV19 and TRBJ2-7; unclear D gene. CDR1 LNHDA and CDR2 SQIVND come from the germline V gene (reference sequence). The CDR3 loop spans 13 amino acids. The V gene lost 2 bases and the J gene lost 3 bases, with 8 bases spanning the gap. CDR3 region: CASSISGFYEQYF. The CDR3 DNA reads TGTGCCAGTAGTATATCAGGTTTCTACGAGCAGTACTTC. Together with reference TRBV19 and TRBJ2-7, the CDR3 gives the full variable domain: DGGITQSPKYLFRKEGQNVTLSCEQNLNHDAMYWYRQDPGQGLRLIYYSQIVNDFQKGDIAEGYSVSREKKESFPLTVTSAQKNPTAFYLCASSISGFYEQYFGPGTRLTVT.

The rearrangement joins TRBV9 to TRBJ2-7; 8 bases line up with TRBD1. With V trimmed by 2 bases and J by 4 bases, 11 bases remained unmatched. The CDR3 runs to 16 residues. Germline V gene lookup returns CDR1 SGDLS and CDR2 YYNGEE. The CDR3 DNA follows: TGTGCCAGCAGCGTCGGACAGGGAACCTCTATGTACGAGCAGTACTTC. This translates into CASSVGQGTSMYEQYF.

DNA of the CDR3: TGTGCCAGCACTCGGGGAGGGAGGACTGAAGCTTTCTTT. Translated: CASTRGGRTEAFF. The chain employs TRBV5-4 and TRBJ1-1; D unresolved. V lost 6 bases, J lost 5 bases, and 14 bases lay in between. The CDR3 runs to 13 residues. Germline CDR1 and CDR2: SGHNT and YYREEE (reference sequence).

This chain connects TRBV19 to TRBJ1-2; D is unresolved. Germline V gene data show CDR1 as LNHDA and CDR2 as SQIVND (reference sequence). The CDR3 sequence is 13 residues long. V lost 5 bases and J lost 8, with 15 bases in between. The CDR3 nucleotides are TGTGCCAGTAGTGTCTCCCGGGAAAGAGGCTACACCTTC. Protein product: CASSVSRERGYTF.

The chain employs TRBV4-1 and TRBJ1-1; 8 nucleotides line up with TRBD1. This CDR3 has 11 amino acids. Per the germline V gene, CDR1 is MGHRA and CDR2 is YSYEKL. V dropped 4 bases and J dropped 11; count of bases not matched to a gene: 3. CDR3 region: CASSRGQGAFF. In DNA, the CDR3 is TGCGCCAGCAGCCGTGGACAGGGTGCTTTCTTT.